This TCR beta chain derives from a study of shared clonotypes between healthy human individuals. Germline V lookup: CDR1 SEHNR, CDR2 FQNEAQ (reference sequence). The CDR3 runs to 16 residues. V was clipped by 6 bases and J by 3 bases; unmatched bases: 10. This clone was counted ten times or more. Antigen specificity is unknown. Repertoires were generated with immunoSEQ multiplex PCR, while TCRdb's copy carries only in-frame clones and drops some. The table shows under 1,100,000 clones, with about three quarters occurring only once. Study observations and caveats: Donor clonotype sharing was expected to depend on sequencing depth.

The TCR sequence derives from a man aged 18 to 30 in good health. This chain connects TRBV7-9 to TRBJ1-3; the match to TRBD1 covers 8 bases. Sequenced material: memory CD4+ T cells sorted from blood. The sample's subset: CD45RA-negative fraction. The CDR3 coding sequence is TGTGCCAGCAGTTTGGGACAGGCGGTGTTTGGAAACACCATATATTTT. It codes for CASSLGQAVFGNTIYF.